This record concerns one TCR beta chain sequence. Its cognate antigen is unknown. In the PCR, 60 Vbeta and 13 Jbeta primers were used. The data were produced by immunoSEQ multiplex PCR, yet TCRdb's version contains in-frame clones alone and is incomplete. The repertoire includes roughly 220,000 clones, around 83% of them detected once, and about 3% sits in the top ten. This record belongs to a study of cytomegalovirus exposure and HLA in healthy donors. Study overall: Prior work identified more than 90 million unique TCR beta sequences in roughly 180 million T cells. Findings and limits, study-wide: Owing to their indistinguishability, certain V segments, notably TRBV6-2 and TRBV6-3, were excluded.

The CDR3 runs 13 residues. Germline V gene sequence: CDR1 SEHNR, CDR2 FQNEAQ (reference sequence). Between the trimmed V and J ends, which lost 3 bases and 1 base, there was a span of 6 bases. The sequenced sample consisted of PBMCs. V is TRBV7-9 and J is TRBJ2-5, with D unclear. The receptor's source is a woman aged 35 to 49 in good health and CMV-seronegative. The CDR3 protein is CASSLWPQETQYF. In DNA form, the CDR3 reads TGTGCCAGCAGCTTGTGGCCCCAAGAGACCCAGTACTTC.